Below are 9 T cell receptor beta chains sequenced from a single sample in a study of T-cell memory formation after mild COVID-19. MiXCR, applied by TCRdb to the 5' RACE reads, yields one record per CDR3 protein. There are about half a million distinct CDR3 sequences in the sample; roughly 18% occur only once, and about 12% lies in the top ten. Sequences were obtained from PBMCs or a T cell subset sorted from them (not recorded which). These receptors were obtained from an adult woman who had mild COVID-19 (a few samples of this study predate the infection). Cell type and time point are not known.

The CDR3 region has the DNA TGCGCCAGCAGCGGCCTGGAAGACCACCGTAAAGAGACCCAGTACTTC. Translation gives CASSGLEDHRKETQYF. The rearrangement uses TRBV5-1 and TRBJ2-5; D remains ambiguous. V was shortened by 4 bases and J by 3 bases, with 19 bases between the two germline ends. The CDR3 has 16 residues. CDR1 SGHRS and CDR2 YFSETQ come from the germline V gene.

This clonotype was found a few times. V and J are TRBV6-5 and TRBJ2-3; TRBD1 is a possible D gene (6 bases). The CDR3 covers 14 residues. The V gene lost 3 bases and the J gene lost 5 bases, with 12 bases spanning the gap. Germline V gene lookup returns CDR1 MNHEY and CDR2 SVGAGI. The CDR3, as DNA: TGTGCCAGCAGTTATGGGGGCAGCGGAGATACGCAGTATTTT. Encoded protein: CASSYGGSGDTQYF.

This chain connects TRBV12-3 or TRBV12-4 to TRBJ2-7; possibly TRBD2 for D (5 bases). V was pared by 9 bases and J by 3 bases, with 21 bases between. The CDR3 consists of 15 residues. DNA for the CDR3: TGTGCCAGTCCCTTATTTACTAGTAAGAACTACGAGCAGTACTTC. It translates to CASPLFTSKNYEQYF.

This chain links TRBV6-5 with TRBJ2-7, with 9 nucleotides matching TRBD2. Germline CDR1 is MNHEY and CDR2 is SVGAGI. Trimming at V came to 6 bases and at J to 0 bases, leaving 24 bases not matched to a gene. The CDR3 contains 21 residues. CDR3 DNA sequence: TGTGCCAGCAGCCGACTTTCGATGACTAGCGGAACCCATAGGAGCTCCTACGAGCAGTACTTC. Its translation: CASSRLSMTSGTHRSSYEQYF.

This CDR3 is CAWRLVNTGELFF. DNA for the CDR3: TGTGCCTGGAGGCTAGTTAACACCGGGGAGCTGTTTTTT. This sequence joins TRBV30 and TRBJ2-2; D unresolved. CDR1 is GTSNPN, CDR2 SVGIG, per germline (reference sequence). V was shortened by 3 bases and J by 2 bases, with 7 bases between the two germline ends. This CDR3 has 13 residues.

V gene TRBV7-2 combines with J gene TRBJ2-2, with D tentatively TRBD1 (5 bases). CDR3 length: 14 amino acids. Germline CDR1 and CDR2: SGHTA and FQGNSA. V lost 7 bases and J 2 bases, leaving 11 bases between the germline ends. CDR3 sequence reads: CASMVQGNTGELFF. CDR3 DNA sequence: TGTGCCAGCATGGTGCAGGGAAACACCGGGGAGCTGTTTTTT.

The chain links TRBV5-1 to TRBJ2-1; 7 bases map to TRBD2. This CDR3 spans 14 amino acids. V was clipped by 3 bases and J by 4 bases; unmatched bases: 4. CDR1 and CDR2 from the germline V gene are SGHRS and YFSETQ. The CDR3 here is CASSSSGTYNEQFF. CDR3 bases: TGCGCCAGCAGCTCTAGCGGAACTTACAATGAGCAGTTCTTC.

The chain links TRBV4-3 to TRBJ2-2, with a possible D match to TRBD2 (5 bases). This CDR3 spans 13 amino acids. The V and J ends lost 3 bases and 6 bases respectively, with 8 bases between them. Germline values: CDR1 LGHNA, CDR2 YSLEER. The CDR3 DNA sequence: TGCGCCAGCAGCCAGGACTCCCCCGGGGAGCTGTTTTTT. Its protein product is CASSQDSPGELFF.

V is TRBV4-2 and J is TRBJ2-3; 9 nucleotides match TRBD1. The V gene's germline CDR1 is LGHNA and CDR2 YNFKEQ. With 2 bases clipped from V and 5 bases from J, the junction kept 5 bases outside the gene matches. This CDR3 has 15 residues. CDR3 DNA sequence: TGTGCCAGCAGCCAACGACAGGGACAGGGAGATACGCAGTATTTT. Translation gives CASSQRQGQGDTQYF.